Listed below are T cell receptor beta chains from one sample, sequenced in a study of control samples from healthy donors and cancer patients. Libraries were prepared by immunoSEQ multiplex PCR; TCRdb keeps only in-frame clonotypes and omits some of them. This sample has 200,000 to 250,000 clones; about 94% occur once, and the top ten carry about 1.6%. Input material: blood. The receptors shown here come from a man aged 45-65 years in good health. The CDR3 runs from the conserved cysteine through the conserved F or W. Each record gives: D gene, clone size, J gene, V gene, CDR3 protein, CDR3 DNA. A D gene is named only where the DNA matches it firmly. Where a row states a size, it is once, few, many or the class of an expanded clone; other rows omit it.

.,.,TRBJ1-5,TRBV6-5,CASSRQASNQPQHF,TGTGCCAGCAGCCGACAGGCGAGCAATCAGCCCCAGCATTTT
.,.,TRBJ2-5,TRBV7-9,CASSLGSRRQETQYF,TGTGCCAGCAGCTTGGGGTCGCGGAGACAAGAGACCCAGTACTTC
.,.,TRBJ2-7,TRBV12-3/TRBV12-4,CASRGTSSEQYF,TGTGCCAGCAGGGGGACCTCGAGCGAGCAGTACTTC
.,once,TRBJ2-7,TRBV5-6,CASSQGHLLGEQYF,TGTGCCAGCAGTCAGGGGCACCTTTTGGGTGAGCAGTACTTC
.,.,TRBJ1-4,TRBV19,CASTMGDNNEKLFF,TGTGCCAGTACCATGGGGGATAACAATGAAAAACTGTTTTTT
.,once,TRBJ1-5,TRBV27,CASSYGPGWHQPQHF,TGTGCCAGCTCTTACGGCCCCGGATGGCATCAGCCCCAGCATTTT
.,.,TRBJ2-2,TRBV10-1,CASSENPARELFF,TGCGCCAGCAGTGAGAACCCTGCTAGGGAGCTGTTTTTT
.,.,TRBJ1-2,TRBV19,CASNLAGDGYTF,TGTGCCAGTAATCTGGCAGGGGATGGCTACACCTTC
.,once,TRBJ2-2,TRBV7-9,CASSLRTENTGELFF,TGTGCCAGCAGCTTGAGGACAGAGAACACCGGGGAGCTGTTTTTT
TRBD2,.,TRBJ2-2,TRBV30,CAWTPRGLAGGPFGELFF,TGTGCCTGGACCCCGAGGGGACTAGCGGGGGGGCCATTCGGGGAGCTGTTTTTT
.,.,TRBJ2-5,TRBV19,CASSPLGAGSQETQYF,TGTGCCAGTAGTCCCCTGGGGGCAGGGAGCCAAGAGACCCAGTACTTC
.,.,TRBJ2-2,TRBV12-3/TRBV12-4,CASSLRGTGELFF,TGTGCCAGCAGCCTAAGAGGCACCGGGGAGCTGTTTTTT
TRBD1,.,TRBJ1-4,TRBV18,CASSPPTGSNEKLFF,TGTGCCAGCTCACCGCCGACAGGGAGTAATGAAAAACTGTTTTTT
TRBD1,.,TRBJ2-5,TRBV5-1,CASTYSLDRVEGTQYF,TGCGCCAGCACCTATTCGCTGGACAGGGTAGAGGGGACCCAGTACTTC
.,.,TRBJ1-3,TRBV4-1,CASSPPRGTRNTIYF,TGCGCCAGCAGCCCCCCTCGGGGGACCCGAAACACCATATATTTT
TRBD1,.,TRBJ1-2,TRBV7-9,CASSLRDREGYTF,TGTGCCAGCAGCCTCCGGGACAGGGAAGGCTACACCTTC
.,.,TRBJ1-2,TRBV10-2,CASSGPGTYGYTF,TGCGCCAGCAGTGGGCCTGGAACTTATGGCTACACCTTC
.,.,TRBJ1-5,TRBV29-1,CSVYWGAGQPQHF,TGCAGCGTTTATTGGGGGGCAGGTCAGCCCCAGCATTTT
TRBD1,.,TRBJ1-1,TRBV24-1,CATSDSGTGPIGAFF,TGTGCCACCAGTGATTCTGGGACAGGGCCGATCGGGGCTTTCTTT
.,.,TRBJ1-3,TRBV20-1,CSVDYHGPIYF,TGCAGTGTCGACTACCACGGCCCCATATATTTT
.,.,TRBJ1-3,TRBV11-2,CASSLGSAFGNTIYF,TGTGCCAGCAGCTTAGGTTCAGCTTTTGGAAACACCATATATTTT
.,.,TRBJ1-6,TRBV9,CASSVDYRSYNSPLHF,TGTGCCAGCAGCGTCGACTACCGCTCCTATAATTCACCCCTCCACTTT
.,once,TRBJ1-6,TRBV30,CAWSATTGIKSPLHF,TGTGCCTGGAGTGCGACGACAGGAATAAAATCACCCCTCCACTTT
TRBD2,.,TRBJ2-2,TRBV19,CASRGTSGVLYTGELFF,TGTGCCAGTAGGGGGACTAGCGGGGTCCTATACACCGGGGAGCTGTTTTTT
.,.,TRBJ2-1,TRBV3-1/TRBV3-2,CASSLHGGFGYNEQFF,TGTGCCAGCAGCCTTCATGGGGGGTTTGGCTACAATGAGCAGTTCTTC
.,.,TRBJ2-5,TRBV5-1,CASSLEGSGETQYF,TGCGCCAGCAGCTTGGAGGGCTCGGGAGAGACCCAGTACTTC
.,.,TRBJ1-6,TRBV7-2,CASSFMRTPRSPLHF,TGTGCCAGCAGCTTTATGCGGACCCCAAGATCACCCCTCCACTTT
TRBD1,few,TRBJ2-7,TRBV7-9,CASSIGTGGTYEQYF,TGTGCCAGCAGCATCGGGACAGGGGGCACCTACGAGCAGTACTTC
.,.,TRBJ2-3,TRBV2,CATQVGGFSTDTQYF,TGTGCCACTCAAGTAGGGGGGTTCAGCACAGATACGCAGTATTTT
.,.,TRBJ2-7,TRBV13,CASSLRQGSTYEQYF,TGTGCCAGCAGCTTAAGGCAGGGATCTACCTACGAGCAGTACTTC
.,.,TRBJ1-5,TRBV2,CASSGTGGRQPQHF,TGTGCCAGCAGTGGGACGGGAGGGAGACAGCCCCAGCATTTT
.,.,TRBJ1-1,TRBV5-4,CASKPASDKMNTEAFF,TGTGCCAGCAAACCCGCTTCAGACAAGATGAACACTGAAGCTTTCTTT
.,once,TRBJ2-2,TRBV12-3/TRBV12-4,CASSFGTGELFF,TGTGCCAGCAGTTTTGGGACCGGGGAGCTGTTTTTT
.,.,TRBJ1-3,TRBV7-9,CASSPKWQGHSGNTIYF,TGTGCCAGCAGCCCAAAATGGCAGGGACACTCTGGAAACACCATATATTTT
TRBD1,.,TRBJ1-1,TRBV6-5,CASSNRGEAFF,TGTGCCAGCAGCAACAGGGGTGAAGCTTTCTTT
TRBD2,.,TRBJ2-3,TRBV11-1,CASSIGTSGGDTQYF,TGTGCCAGCAGCATTGGGACTAGCGGGGGTGATACGCAGTATTTT
.,.,TRBJ1-1,TRBV5-1,CASSWADRENTEAFF,TGCGCCAGCAGCTGGGCTGACAGAGAGAACACTGAAGCTTTCTTT
TRBD2,.,TRBJ2-2,TRBV6-2/TRBV6-3,CASSLSSGGPTGELFF,TGTGCCAGCAGTCTCTCGAGCGGGGGGCCCACCGGGGAGCTGTTTTTT
.,.,TRBJ1-3,TRBV24-1,CATGDTAGNTIYF,TGTGCCACCGGGGACACAGCGGGAAACACCATATATTTT
TRBD1,.,TRBJ1-5,TRBV2,CASSPGTGNGNQPQHF,TGTGCCAGCAGCCCCGGGACAGGGAACGGAAATCAGCCCCAGCATTTT
.,.,TRBJ1-6,TRBV19,CASRLSTARVNSPLHF,TGTGCCAGTAGATTGTCGACCGCCCGAGTGAATTCACCCCTCCACTTT
TRBD2,few,TRBJ2-1,TRBV13,CASSSELAGALNEQFF,TGTGCCAGCAGCTCCGAACTAGCGGGGGCCCTCAATGAGCAGTTCTTC
.,once,TRBJ2-3,TRBV5-6,CASRRRVDTQYF,TGTGCCAGCAGGCGCAGGGTGGATACGCAGTATTTT
.,.,TRBJ1-3,TRBV5-1,CASSMDSSGNTIYF,TGCGCCAGCAGCATGGACAGCTCTGGAAACACCATATATTTT
.,.,TRBJ1-1,TRBV7-9,CASSLPTGNTEAFF,TGTGCCAGCAGCTTACCAACAGGGAACACTGAAGCTTTCTTT
TRBD1,.,TRBJ1-4,TRBV14,CASSQRMTGHFELFF,TGTGCCAGCAGCCAAAGGATGACAGGGCATTTCGAACTGTTTTTT
.,.,TRBJ1-6,TRBV27,CASSSLTPSPLHF,TGTGCCAGCAGTTCCCTGACACCTTCACCCCTCCACTTT
TRBD1,.,TRBJ1-2,TRBV9,CASSPGGSRGYTF,TGTGCCAGCAGCCCAGGGGGTTCGCGAGGCTACACCTTC
TRBD1,once,TRBJ1-2,TRBV6-5,CASSYSGQGARTGYTF,TGTGCCAGCAGTTACTCAGGACAGGGGGCTAGGACTGGCTACACCTTC
.,.,TRBJ1-6,TRBV6-5,CASSYVGAGSPLHF,TGTGCCAGCAGTTACGTGGGGGCTGGTTCACCCCTCCACTTT
.,.,TRBJ1-4,TRBV5-5,CASSSQISTNEKLFF,TGTGCCAGCAGCTCACAGATCTCAACTAATGAAAAACTGTTTTTT
TRBD1,.,TRBJ1-2,TRBV28,CASTQLGRGEDGYTF,TGTGCCAGCACCCAGCTGGGCAGGGGGGAGGATGGCTACACCTTC